The 21 T cell receptor beta chains presented below share a single source sample, sequenced in a study of spatial heterogeneity in lung cancer (dated by TCRdb to between 2019 and 2020). What the study reported, not specific to this receptor: The tumor nonsynonymous mutation count correlated with the number of expanded intratumoral alpha and beta TCRs.

These receptors' targets are unknown. Libraries were prepared through 5' RACE. The sample was run on a NextSeq 500. In TCRdb, the public reads were trimmed at Q25 with fastp and aligned with MiXCR, with productive beta chains retained. Merged by CDR3 protein, the rows form single entries marked with the most common genes and DNA. Counted in this sample were roughly 9,000 distinct CDR3 sequences; 6.3% of them appeared once. Around 9.1% of the sample is held by the ten biggest clonotypes. What the time point label conveys for this sample: sample taken at primary tumor resection. Sequenced here: lung tumor tissue, sampled at surgery. Receptors were obtained from a male donor with early-stage non-small cell lung cancer.

This clonotype was counted many times. Because the library targeted alpha chains, this beta chain is an off-target read whose size means little. V gene TRBV2 combines with J gene TRBJ2-5, with D unresolved. The CDR3 is made up of 12 amino acids. The V end was cut by 0 bases, the J end by 4 bases, with 3 bases between. Germline assignment: CDR1 SNHLY and CDR2 FYNNEI. The CDR3 here is CASSEAGETQYF. The CDR3 DNA reads TGTGCCAGCAGTGAAGCGGGAGAGACCCAGTACTTC.

In its sample, this clonotype is medium-sized. As an off-target read in a library built for alpha chains, this beta chain has a frequency of little significance. This sequence joins TRBV10-3 and TRBJ1-4; weak D call: TRBD1 (6 bases). Germline V gives CDR1 ENHRY, CDR2 SYGVKD. This CDR3 is 13 amino acids long. The V end was cut by 8 bases, the J end by 5 bases, with 12 bases between. CDR3 loop: CAIGEGGNEKLFF. In DNA, the CDR3 is TGTGCCATCGGGGAAGGGGGAAATGAAAAACTGTTTTTT.

This clonotype was found many times. Being off target in a library aimed at alpha chains, this beta chain has a size of little meaning. This chain joins TRBV3-1 and TRBJ2-3, with 8 bases aligning to TRBD2. Germline V gene data show CDR1 as LGHDT and CDR2 as YNNKEL (reference sequence). This CDR3 has 15 amino acids. V trimming: 5 bases; J trimming: 6 bases; junction bases outside the gene matches: 10. Here the CDR3 reads CASSMAGGPWDTQYF. The CDR3 DNA reads TGTGCCAGCAGCATGGCGGGGGGTCCCTGGGATACGCAGTATTTT.

There are many counts of this clonotype. Since the library was made to target alpha chains, this beta chain is a stray read and its abundance is not meaningful. The chain is built from TRBV5-1 and TRBJ2-5, with D perhaps assigned TRBD1 or TRBD2 (5 bases each). Deletions cut 2 bases from V and 1 base from J, with 12 bases between. The CDR3 extends over 15 amino acids. Germline CDR1 reads SGHRS; CDR2 reads YFSETQ. Written as DNA, the CDR3 is TGCGCCAGCAGCTTCAACCGGGGCTTCCAAGAGACCCAGTACTTC. Amino acids: CASSFNRGFQETQYF. Variable domain in full (rest from reference TRBV5-1 and TRBJ2-5): KAGVTQTPRYLIKTRGQQVTLSCSPISGHRSVSWYQQTPGQGLQFLFEYFSETQRNKGNFPGRFSGRQFSNSRSEMNVSTLELGDSALYLCASSFNRGFQETQYFGPGTRLLVL.

On this clonotype itself: This beta chain is a stray sequence in a library constructed for alpha chains; its clone size is not meaningful. This chain connects TRBV5-1 to TRBJ2-1; D unresolved. This CDR3 region has 15 residues. Trimming removed 6 bases at V and 7 bases at J, with 20 bases between. Germline V gene data show CDR1 as SGHRS and CDR2 as YFSETQ. CDR3 residues: CASTLSVPGLNEQFF. CDR3 nucleotide sequence: TGCGCCAGCACTTTGAGCGTCCCTGGTCTGAATGAGCAGTTCTTC. Supplemented by reference TRBV5-1 and TRBJ2-1, the full variable domain reads KAGVTQTPRYLIKTRGQQVTLSCSPISGHRSVSWYQQTPGQGLQFLFEYFSETQRNKGNFPGRFSGRQFSNSRSEMNVSTLELGDSALYLCASTLSVPGLNEQFFGPGTRLTVL.

This clonotype has a count of ten or more. In a library made to pick up alpha chains, this beta chain is a stray read with a size that means little. The chain is built from TRBV5-1 and TRBJ2-3; D might be TRBD1 or TRBD2, each matching 5 bases. V gave up 0 bases and J gave up 2 bases, with 10 bases separating them. The CDR3 has 15 amino acids. Germline loops: CDR1 SGHRS, CDR2 YFSETQ. The CDR3 region has the DNA TGCGCCAGCAGCTTGGCGGGGCAGCCCACAGATACGCAGTATTTT. Translating it yields CASSLAGQPTDTQYF.

This clonotype has a count of ten or more. This beta chain lies outside the target of a library built for alpha chains; its clone size means little. V usage is TRBV5-6 and J usage is TRBJ1-2; D is unresolved. Trimming cost V 4 bases and J 4 bases, with 8 bases left between them. Germline CDR1 and CDR2: SGHDT and YYEEEE. There are 12 residues in the CDR3. The chain's CDR3 is CASSRTGYGYTF. CDR3 nucleotides: TGTGCCAGCAGCCGGACGGGCTATGGCTACACCTTC.

This clonotype is termed large. Being off target in a library aimed at alpha chains, this beta chain has a size of little meaning. The rearrangement uses TRBV20-1 and TRBJ1-3; D unresolved. CDR1 and CDR2 from the germline V gene are DFQATT and SNEGSKA (reference sequence). With 3 bases removed from V and 2 bases from J, the gap between germline ends came to 8 bases. The CDR3 covers 13 residues. DNA for the CDR3: TGCAGTGCTAGTGCAGGAGCTGGAAACACCATATATTTT. Its protein is CSASAGAGNTIYF.

This clonotype was detected many times. As an off-target read in a library built for alpha chains, this beta chain has a frequency of little significance. The chain is built from TRBV30 and TRBJ2-7; 8 bases align to TRBD1. V was pared by 5 bases and J by 6 bases, with 6 bases of the junction left unmatched. CDR1 is GTSNPN and CDR2 is SVGIG in the germline V gene (reference sequence). This CDR3 is 12 amino acids long. The CDR3 nucleotides are TGTGCCTGGCGCGACAGGGGTACCGAGCAGTACTTC. Translated: CAWRDRGTEQYF. Drawing the rest from reference TRBV30 and TRBJ2-7, the complete variable domain is SQTIHQWPATLVQPVGSPLSLECTVEGTSNPNLYWYRQAAGRGLQLLFYSVGIGQISSEVPQNLSASRPQDRQFILSSKKLLLSDSGFYLCAWRDRGTEQYFGPGTRLTVT.

Ten or more counts support this clonotype. This beta chain is an off-target read within a library intended for alpha chains, so its frequency means little. CDR3 in DNA: TGCAGTGCCCCCCGCCCGGACAGGGGATCACCCCTCCACTTT. Protein: CSAPRPDRGSPLHF. The chain carries TRBV20-1 and TRBJ1-6, with 9 bases that match TRBD1. The germline V gene encodes CDR1 DFQATT and CDR2 SNEGSKA (reference sequence). V trimming: 6 bases; J trimming: 10 bases; junction bases outside the gene matches: 10. The CDR3 covers 14 residues.

This clonotype has ten or more counts. Being off target in a library aimed at alpha chains, this beta chain has a size of little meaning. J is TRBJ2-2 and V is TRBV21-1; the table assigns TRBD1, which was not confirmed against the DNA. TRBV21-1 counts as a pseudogene. The CDR3 contains 18 residues. CDR3 DNA: TGTGCCAGCAGCAAAGACGCTACGGGGACAGGGGTCCCCGGGGAGCTGTTTTTT. It translates to CASSKDATGTGVPGELFF.

In its sample, this clonotype is medium-sized. This beta chain is a stray sequence in a library constructed for alpha chains; its clone size is not meaningful. The chain employs TRBV6-6 and TRBJ2-1; 8 bases match TRBD1. Trimming at V came to 8 bases and at J to 5 bases, leaving 5 bases not matched to a gene. The CDR3 has 13 residues. Germline V CDR1 and CDR2: MNHNY, SVGAGI (reference sequence). Here the CDR3 DNA reads TGTGCCAGCGAGGGACAGGACCACAATGAGCAGTTCTTC. Its protein is CASEGQDHNEQFF.

This clonotype was recorded many times. Being off target in a library aimed at alpha chains, this beta chain has a size of little meaning. The CDR3 sequence is CASSHQGKGEKLFF. The CDR3 DNA reads TGTGCCAGCAGCCACCAGGGAAAAGGTGAAAAACTGTTTTTT. This rearrangement joins TRBV14 to TRBJ1-4, with D possibly TRBD1 on 5 matching bases. V dropped 3 bases and J dropped 7 bases, with 12 bases sitting between them. This CDR3 comprises 14 residues. Looked up from germline, CDR1 is SGHDN and CDR2 is FVKESK.

This clonotype was found many times. The library was prepared for alpha chains; this beta chain is a stray read, so its frequency means little. CDR3 sequence: CSVEEVQAFF. The DNA for the CDR3 is TGCAGCGTTGAAGAAGTACAAGCTTTCTTT. V is TRBV29-1 and J is TRBJ1-1; D uncertain. This CDR3 is 10 amino acids long. Per germline, CDR1 SQVTM and CDR2 ANQGSEA. Deletions cut 0 bases from V and 9 bases from J, with 5 bases between.

This clonotype is deemed medium-sized. The library was designed around alpha chains, so this beta chain is a stray read whose abundance carries little weight. The chain employs TRBV19 and TRBJ1-5, with D hard to call. There are 14 residues in the CDR3. Trimming removed 2 bases at V and 2 bases at J, with 7 bases between. Germline CDR1 is LNHDA and CDR2 is SQIVND (reference sequence). The CDR3 loop is CASSISGRNQPQHF. The CDR3 DNA follows: TGTGCCAGTAGTATATCAGGCCGCAATCAGCCCCAGCATTTT.

This clonotype occurred a few times. Since the library was made to target alpha chains, this beta chain is a stray read and its abundance is not meaningful. This chain uses TRBV11-2 with TRBJ2-7; 12 bases fit TRBD2. The CDR3 covers 16 residues. The germline V gene encodes CDR1 SGHAT and CDR2 FQNNGV. Trimming at V came to 4 bases and at J to 5 bases, leaving 9 bases not matched to a gene. CDR3 nucleotides: TGTGCCAGCAGCTCCAAATCTAGCGGGAGGGCCCACGAGCAGTACTTC. It translates to CASSSKSSGRAHEQYF.

This clonotype was seen at least ten times. This beta chain is a stray read from a library made for alpha chains; its abundance is not meaningful. This chain joins TRBV6-1 and TRBJ2-1, with TRBD2 matching over 15 bases. The CDR3 totals 18 residues. J gave up 4 bases and V 7 bases, and 11 bases lay outside the gene matches. Germline loops: CDR1 MNHNS, CDR2 SASEGT. CDR3 protein: CASKDGTSGGTGYNEQFF. CDR3 sequence (DNA): TGTGCCAGCAAGGACGGGACTAGCGGGGGGACCGGATACAATGAGCAGTTCTTC.

This clonotype has at least ten counts. A library prepared for alpha chains yielded this beta chain as an off-target read; its size is of little meaning. The chain has TRBV27 and TRBJ2-3; D is ambiguous. V was cut by 2 bases and J by 0 bases, with 6 bases left in between. Germline V CDR1 and CDR2: MNHEY, SMNVEV (reference sequence). CDR3 length: 14 residues. CDR3 protein: CASSLALSTDTQYF. The CDR3 bases are TGTGCCAGCAGTTTAGCCCTGAGCACAGATACGCAGTATTTT.

This clonotype was counted ten times or more. For a library built for alpha chains, this beta chain is a stray read; little rests on its size. The chain has TRBV7-2 and TRBJ2-5, with 8 bases aligning to TRBD2. The junction had 15 bases not matched to a gene; V was cut back by 5 bases and J by 4 bases. Germline-derived CDR1 and CDR2 are SGHTA and FQGNSA. The CDR3 extends over 17 amino acids. In DNA form, the CDR3 reads TGTGCCAGCAGCCGTACTTGGAGCGGGGGACTCCCAGAGACCCAGTACTTC. Protein sequence: CASSRTWSGGLPETQYF.

This clonotype has ten or more counts. This beta chain appears as a stray read in a library generated for alpha chains; its size is not informative. The chain links TRBV27 to TRBJ1-2; tentatively, D is TRBD1 (6 bases). There are 16 residues in the CDR3. V lost 4 bases and J 7 bases, leaving 22 bases between the germline ends. CDR1 is MNHEY, CDR2 SMNVEV, per germline (reference sequence). The CDR3, as DNA: TGTGCCAGCAGTTATGAAGGACGGGGCAGGGGATCTGGCTACACCTTC. This gives the protein CASSYEGRGRGSGYTF.

This clonotype is labeled medium-sized. This beta chain came through as a stray read in a library set up for alpha chains, and its size says little. This chain connects TRBV6-5 to TRBJ2-2, with a possible D match to TRBD2 (5 bases). Germline values: CDR1 MNHEY, CDR2 SVGAGI. V gave up 7 bases and J gave up 1 base, with 10 bases separating them. CDR3 length equals 14 residues. The CDR3 nucleotides read TGTGCCAGCACGGGCCGGGGGAACACCGGGGAGCTGTTTTTT. Amino acid sequence: CASTGRGNTGELFF.